Presented here are 28 T cell receptor beta chains from one specimen sequenced in a study of pediatric ulcerative colitis. The rectum was sampled with one to two pinch biopsies at colonoscopy. The assay was immunoSEQ multiplex PCR, and TCRdb's table has in-frame clones only and misses some. Of 20,000 to 25,000 clones listed, over 60% are singletons. The sample taken for sequencing was gut tissue. Receptor source: a boy aged 5-17 years with severe ulcerative colitis.

The V and J genes are TRBV29-1 and TRBJ1-2; D unclear. V was pared by 5 bases and J by 4 bases, with 11 bases between. The germline CDR1 and CDR2 sequences are SQVTM and ANQGSEA. CDR3 size: 12 residues. CDR3 coding DNA: TGCAGCGTTTGGGAGAGAAGCTATGGCTACACCTTC. Translation: CSVWERSYGYTF.

The rearrangement links TRBV28 to TRBJ1-5; no firm D call. V lost 2 bases and J 1 base, leaving 9 bases between the germline ends. CDR1 and CDR2 from the germline V gene are MDHEN and SYDVKM. CDR3 length: 15 amino acids. CDR3 residues: CASSLRTASNQPQHF. CDR3 bases: TGTGCCAGCAGTTTAAGGACCGCCAGCAATCAGCCCCAGCATTTT.

The rearrangement uses TRBV5-4 and TRBJ2-2; either TRBD1 or TRBD2 may supply D (6 bases each). Trimming pared 4 bases from V and 6 bases from J, leaving 13 bases between. Germline V gives CDR1 SGHNT, CDR2 YYREEE (reference sequence). CDR3 length equals 14 residues. CDR3 loop: CASSLLGGPGELFF. CDR3 in DNA: TGTGCCAGCAGCCTCTTAGGGGGGCCCGGGGAGCTGTTTTTT.

The chain recombines TRBV28 with TRBJ1-5; the match to TRBD1 covers 12 bases. CDR3 length: 15 amino acids. Unmatched junction bases numbered 3, after V lost 4 bases and J lost 5 bases. CDR1 and CDR2 from the germline V gene are MDHEN and SYDVKM. DNA for the CDR3: TGTGCCAGCAGTTCGGGACAGGGGGCTTATCAGCCCCAGCATTTT. Translation: CASSSGQGAYQPQHF.

The chain uses TRBV6-1 and TRBJ1-1; tentatively, D is TRBD1 (6 bases). Germline CDR1 is MNHNS and CDR2 is SASEGT. V was trimmed by 8 bases and J by 4 bases, leaving 17 bases between them. The CDR3 sequence is 14 residues long. CDR3 bases: TGTGCCAGCGGGGATTGGGGGCAGCGCACTGAAGCTTTCTTT. It yields the protein CASGDWGQRTEAFF.

This clone was seen only a few times. The rearrangement links TRBV28 to TRBJ2-3; D call uncertain. The germline V gene encodes CDR1 MDHEN and CDR2 SYDVKM. The V gene lost 8 bases and the J gene lost 1 base, with 13 bases spanning the gap. The CDR3 extends over 14 amino acids. CDR3 bases: TGTGCCAGCGGGAAGGCATGGGGCACAGATACGCAGTATTTT. It specifies CASGKAWGTDTQYF.

The sample holds a few counts of this clone. The rearrangement joins TRBV2 to TRBJ1-2; a weak D match, TRBD1 (6 bases). V lost 7 bases to trimming and J lost 7 bases, with 13 bases between them. Germline V gene data show CDR1 as SNHLY and CDR2 as FYNNEI. The CDR3 extends over 12 amino acids. The CDR3 loop reads CASTTGGGGYTF. The CDR3 DNA reads as TGTGCCAGCACTACCGGGGGCGGTGGCTACACCTTC.

The chain links TRBV10-2 to TRBJ1-2; D unclear. V gave up 4 bases and J gave up 4 bases, with 19 bases separating them. The CDR3 is 16 amino acids. The germline gives CDR1 WSHSY, CDR2 SAAADI. The CDR3 DNA follows: TGCGCCAGCAGTGTTTGGGGAATGGACCCTCCCTATGGCTACACCTTC. It translates to CASSVWGMDPPYGYTF.

This clone was seen a handful of times. The rearrangement links TRBV19 to TRBJ2-7, with TRBD1 as a possible D gene (6 bases). The CDR3 spans 16 residues. The V end lost 3 bases, the J end lost 4 bases, and 19 bases lay between the germline ends. The V gene's germline CDR1 is LNHDA and CDR2 SQIVND (reference sequence). The CDR3 reads CASSIGPLRGRYEQYF. CDR3 sequence (DNA): TGTGCCAGTAGTATCGGTCCCCTCAGGGGTCGGTACGAGCAGTACTTC.

The chain has TRBV7-8 and TRBJ1-5, with D possibly TRBD1 on 5 matching bases. Germline assignment: CDR1 SGHVS and CDR2 FQNEAQ. This CDR3 is 13 amino acids long. Trimming left V 2 bases short and J 4 bases short, with 6 bases between. CDR3 sequence reads: CASSLQGNQPQHF. CDR3 DNA: TGTGCCAGCAGCTTACAGGGTAATCAGCCCCAGCATTTT. The variable domain in full, completed from reference TRBV7-8 and TRBJ1-5, reads GAGVSQSPRYKVAKRGQDVALRCDPISGHVSLFWYQQALGQGPEFLTYFQNEAQLDKSGLPSDRFFAERPEGSVSTLKIQRTQQEDSAVYLCASSLQGNQPQHFGDGTRLSIL.

The chain carries TRBV20-1 and TRBJ1-1; D is unresolved. V dropped 3 bases and J dropped 8 bases, with 7 bases sitting between them. This CDR3 region has 10 residues. CDR1 is DFQATT, CDR2 SNEGSKA, per germline (reference sequence). The CDR3 DNA sequence: TGCAGTGCTAGTGGCAGGGAAGCTTTCTTT. This encodes CSASGREAFF.

This clone was seen only once. The chain couples TRBV7-9 to TRBJ2-7; D unclear. This CDR3 contains 16 residues. Trimming shortened V by 5 bases and J by 2 bases, and 19 bases separated the two germline ends. CDR1 is SEHNR and CDR2 is FQNEAQ in the germline V gene (reference sequence). The CDR3 DNA follows: TGTGCCAGCAGCCGAAAAATGGGTCCCACCACCTACGAGCAGTACTTC. As protein: CASSRKMGPTTYEQYF.

The rearrangement joins TRBV6-1 to TRBJ1-1, with TRBD1 matching 8 bases. Germline CDR1 reads MNHNS; CDR2 reads SASEGT. The CDR3 spans 14 residues. V trimming: 6 bases; J trimming: 6 bases; junction bases outside the gene matches: 9. The CDR3 loop reads CASRSTGVMSEAFF. The DNA of the CDR3 is TGTGCCAGCAGATCGACAGGGGTGATGTCTGAAGCTTTCTTT.

The rearrangement links TRBV7-7 to TRBJ2-1; either TRBD1 or TRBD2 may fit D (5 bases each). Germline CDR1 SSHAT, CDR2 FNYEAQ (reference sequence). V was clipped by 2 bases and J by 1 base, with 12 bases between them. The CDR3 runs 16 residues. CDR3 sequence (DNA): TGTGCCAGCAGCTTATCGCCCGGGGCGTCCTACAATGAGCAGTTCTTC. It translates to CASSLSPGASYNEQFF.

This chain uses TRBV6-5 with TRBJ2-1; 8 bases agree with TRBD2. Germline CDR1 reads MNHEY; CDR2 reads SVGAGI. V lost 7 bases and J lost 4; bases outside the gene matches: 9. This CDR3 has 15 amino acids. The CDR3, as DNA: TGTGCCAGCACCAGGGTCAGCGGGGGATACAATGAGCAGTTCTTC. Encoded protein: CASTRVSGGYNEQFF.

This clone showed up just a few times. The chain recombines TRBV11-2 with TRBJ1-1, with 12 bases lining up with TRBD1. V trimming: 4 bases; J trimming: 10 bases; junction bases outside the gene matches: 7. The germline gives CDR1 SGHAT, CDR2 FQNNGV. The CDR3 sequence is 14 residues long. CDR3 in DNA: TGTGCCAGCAGCTCCCGGGACAGGGGGCGTGGAGCTTTCTTT. Translating it yields CASSSRDRGRGAFF.

The genes are TRBV5-1 and TRBJ1-4, with TRBD1 as a possible D gene (5 bases). V lost 2 bases to trimming and J lost 4 bases, with 9 bases between them. The CDR3 spans 14 residues. Per the germline V gene, CDR1 is SGHRS and CDR2 is YFSETQ. CDR3 region: CASSFRDFNEKLFF. The CDR3 bases are TGCGCCAGCAGCTTCCGGGACTTTAATGAAAAACTGTTTTTT. The full variable domain, rest sourced from reference TRBV5-1 and TRBJ1-4, is KAGVTQTPRYLIKTRGQQVTLSCSPISGHRSVSWYQQTPGQGLQFLFEYFSETQRNKGNFPGRFSGRQFSNSRSEMNVSTLELGDSALYLCASSFRDFNEKLFFGSGTQLSVL.

The V and J genes are TRBV5-4 and TRBJ2-5; 14 bases line up with TRBD2. Germline V gene sequence: CDR1 SGHNT, CDR2 YYREEE (reference sequence). V gave up 4 bases and J gave up 1 base; unmatched junction bases: 3. The CDR3 is 16 residues long. The CDR3 nucleotides are TGTGCCAGCAGCCCTGGGACTAGCGGGAGCCAAGAGACCCAGTACTTC. It is translated as CASSPGTSGSQETQYF.

The chain recombines TRBV7-9 with TRBJ1-2; no firm D call. CDR3 length: 13 amino acids. V was clipped by 5 bases and J by 4 bases, with 11 bases between them. CDR1 is SEHNR, CDR2 FQNEAQ, per germline (reference sequence). The CDR3 loop reads CASSPTTTYGYTF. The DNA of the CDR3 is TGTGCCAGCAGCCCGACAACGACCTATGGCTACACCTTC.

This chain joins TRBV6-4 and TRBJ2-1, with D tentatively TRBD2 (7 bases). The CDR3 runs 13 residues. Germline V gene lookup returns CDR1 MRHNA and CDR2 SNTAGT. Trimming removed 6 bases from V and 8 bases from J, with 14 bases in between. The CDR3 DNA reads as TGTGCCAGCAGCTTGAGGGGGGGCTATGAGCAGTTCTTC. Its translation: CASSLRGGYEQFF.

The CDR3 DNA is TGTGCCAGCAGCCGAAGCCCACTTACAACTCCGAACTATGGCTACACCTTC. It yields the protein CASSRSPLTTPNYGYTF. The J gene is TRBJ1-2, the V gene TRBV7-6; no reliable D call. The V end lost 5 bases, the J end lost 2 bases, and 21 bases lay between the germline ends. CDR1 is SGHVS and CDR2 is FNYEAQ in the germline V gene. The CDR3 runs to 17 residues.

The V and J genes are TRBV6-5 and TRBJ2-7, with 12 bases that match TRBD2. The CDR3 has 15 amino acids. V lost 5 bases to trimming and J lost 0 bases; unmatched junction nucleotides: 2. Germline V gene sequence: CDR1 MNHEY, CDR2 SVGAGI. Here the CDR3 reads CASSLAGGSSYEQYF. CDR3 DNA sequence: TGTGCCAGCAGTCTAGCGGGGGGGAGCTCCTACGAGCAGTACTTC.

This clone was found once. The chain couples TRBV7-2 to TRBJ1-3; no firm D call. V was clipped by 1 base and J by 0 bases, with 7 bases between them. The CDR3 runs 15 residues. The germline gives CDR1 SGHTA, CDR2 FQGNSA. CDR3 region: CASSLGGYSGNTIYF. Here the CDR3 DNA reads TGTGCCAGCAGCTTAGGCGGGTACTCTGGAAACACCATATATTTT. Together with reference TRBV7-2 and TRBJ1-3, the CDR3 gives the full variable domain: GAGVSQSPSNKVTEKGKDVELRCDPISGHTALYWYRQSLGQGLEFLIYFQGNSAPDKSGLPSDRFSAERTGGSVSTLTIQRTQQEDSAVYLCASSLGGYSGNTIYFGEGSWLTVV.

This clone has a single count. The chain recombines TRBV5-1 with TRBJ2-6; D is uncertain. The germline V gene has CDR1 SGHRS and CDR2 YFSETQ. The length of the CDR3 is 13 residues. Trimming pared 5 bases from V and 4 bases from J, leaving 7 bases between. The CDR3 DNA reads TGCGCCAGCAGGCAAGAGGGGGCCAACGTCCTGACTTTC. Translated, it gives CASRQEGANVLTF.

The chain has TRBV7-9 and TRBJ1-2; 7 bases match TRBD1. This CDR3 spans 15 amino acids. V shed 5 bases, J shed 0 bases, and the junction held 6 bases outside the gene matches. Germline-derived CDR1 and CDR2 are SEHNR and FQNEAQ (reference sequence). The CDR3 here is CASSLKGATNYGYTF. CDR3 nucleotide sequence: TGTGCCAGCAGCCTGAAGGGGGCGACTAACTATGGCTACACCTTC. The variable domain in full, completed from reference TRBV7-9 and TRBJ1-2, reads DTGVSQNPRHKITKRGQNVTFRCDPISEHNRLYWYRQTLGQGPEFLTYFQNEAQLEKSRLLSDRFSAERPKGSFSTLEIQRTEQGDSAMYLCASSLKGATNYGYTFGSGTRLTVV.

The sample holds one count of this clone. The V gene is TRBV4-2, the J gene TRBJ1-2; a possible D gene is TRBD1 (5 bases). V lost 0 bases, J lost 2 bases, and 10 bases lay in between. The CDR3 totals 15 residues. Germline CDR1 LGHNA, CDR2 YNFKEQ. CDR3 residues: CASSQDFGANYGYTF. The CDR3 DNA follows: TGTGCCAGCAGCCAAGATTTTGGGGCAAACTATGGCTACACCTTC.

The chain recombines TRBV7-9 with TRBJ1-1, with unresolved D. Trimming cost V 5 bases and J 2 bases, with 6 bases left between them. This CDR3 is 12 amino acids long. CDR1 SEHNR and CDR2 FQNEAQ come from the germline V gene (reference sequence). This CDR3 is CASSEGNTEAFF. The DNA for the CDR3 is TGTGCCAGCAGCGAGGGTAACACTGAAGCTTTCTTT.

V gene TRBV5-1 combines with J gene TRBJ2-3, with D maybe TRBD1 (5 bases). Trimming left V 7 bases short and J 3 bases short, with 15 bases between. This CDR3 contains 14 residues. CDR1 and CDR2 from the germline V gene are SGHRS and YFSETQ. The CDR3 bases are TGCGCCAGCTGTCAGGGTATGGAGACAGATACGCAGTATTTT. Amino acid sequence: CASCQGMETDTQYF.